These 10 T cell receptor beta chains were all obtained from the same sample, sequenced in a study of tumor-infiltrating lymphocytes in primary liver carcinoma. The template, roughly 510 ng total RNA, yielded TCR beta cDNA made with a constant-region primer. Employing slightly modified ARM-PCR, three nested multiplex PCR rounds were run, and these gave rise to the TCR beta libraries. Amplification in the first two PCR rounds was performed using TRBV1-TRBV30 forward primers and a C-beta reverse primer for about 10 cycles each. TCRdb reprocessed the multiplex PCR reads with MiXCR, giving one entry per CDR3 protein. The sample contains roughly 100,000 distinct CDR3 sequences, approximately 80% of which appear only once. Scientists recovered RNA and DNA together from around 20-30 mg of unsorted bulk tissue. Sequencing was performed on liver tumor tissue from sampling region 3. This sample's subset: tumor region T3, left-lateral pole. Receptors were obtained from a man aged 35-49 years with primary liver carcinoma and hepatitis B virus infection.

Note on this clonotype: Sequence at one end of the junction differs from germline and may be a read error. The V and J genes are TRBV5-1 and TRBJ2-5; either TRBD1 or TRBD2 may supply D (5 bases each). Germline values: CDR1 SGHRS, CDR2 YFSETQ. The CDR3 spans 15 residues. As DNA, the CDR3 is TGCGCCAGCAGCCAGACAGAGGGAGAACAAGAGACGCAGTACTTC. Translating it yields CASSQTEGEQETQYF.

This clonotype is labeled medium-sized (0.01 to 0.1%). The rearrangement links TRBV11-2 to TRBJ1-4; a possible D gene is TRBD1 (6 bases). Trimming shortened V by 0 bases and J by 14 bases, and 16 bases separated the two germline ends. The germline CDR1 and CDR2 sequences are SGHAT and FQNNGV. There are 14 residues in the CDR3. The DNA for the CDR3 is TGTGCCAGCAGCTTAGATCTTGGGGGGCTCAGGCTGTTTTTT. The encoded protein is CASSLDLGGLRLFF.

As regards this clonotype: The conserved phenylalanine or tryptophan is not found at the CDR3 terminus, so this likely reflects a read error. The chain has TRBV6-2 or TRBV6-3 and TRBJ2-5; no clear D. Germline values: CDR1 MNHEY, CDR2 SVGEGT. The CDR3 is 18 amino acids. Trimming stripped 7 bases from V and 0 bases from J, with 24 bases between. CDR3 DNA: TGTGCCAGCAATTCCCACCCTCGGAACCTCCTGCACCAAGAGACCCAGTACTTA. Amino acids: CASNSHPRNLLHQETQYL.

Details on this clonotype: One end of the junction varies from germline; a read error may be responsible. V usage is TRBV29-1 and J usage is TRBJ2-5; D remains ambiguous. Germline lookup yields CDR1 SQVTM and CDR2 ANQGSEA. The CDR3 extends over 14 amino acids. The CDR3 sequence is CNFRIASFQVTQYF. DNA for the CDR3: TGCAACTTTAGGATAGCATCGTTTCAAGTGACCCAGTACTTC.

Points on this clonotype: One end of the junction fails to match germline, which may point to a read error. V gene TRBV4-1 combines with J gene TRBJ2-7; unclear D gene. Germline CDR1 and CDR2: MGHRA and YSYEKL. This CDR3 has 12 residues. CDR3 protein: CASNQAGYEQHF. Written as DNA, the CDR3 is TGCGCCAGCAACCAAGCTGGCTACGAGCAGCACTTC.

Comments on this clonotype: The CDR3 carries no conserved terminal phenylalanine or tryptophan, so it likely arises from a read error. No DNA is shown, since the ends of the CDR3 on it are uncertain; the CDR3 is the one TCRdb lists. The rearrangement uses TRBV6-2 or TRBV6-3 and TRBJ2-4; the table calls TRBD1, which could not be checked here. With termini counted, the CDR3 has 15 amino acids. The germline V gene encodes CDR1 MNHEY and CDR2 SVGEGT. The CDR3 reads CASRTDRDGKNIQYL.

This chain joins TRBV14 and TRBJ2-1; 8 bases are shared with TRBD2. CDR1 SGHDN and CDR2 FVKESK come from the germline V gene. V was clipped by 6 bases and J by 5 bases; unmatched bases: 12. The CDR3 contains 16 residues. CDR3 residues: CASSVVAGSINNEQFF. In DNA, the CDR3 is TGTGCCAGCAGTGTCGTAGCGGGATCGATAAACAATGAGCAGTTCTTC.

A note on this clonotype: As the CDR3 is not closed by the conserved phenylalanine or tryptophan, this likely results from a read error. The chain has TRBV29-1 and TRBJ2-5; D might be TRBD1 (6 bases). The CDR3 spans 14 residues. Germline loops: CDR1 SQVTM, CDR2 ANQGSEA. The CDR3 DNA reads as TGCAGCGTTAAAGATGGGACATCCCAAGAGACCCAGTACGTC. Protein product: CSVKDGTSQETQYV.

A few counts support this clonotype. Relative to the germline gene, one junction end is altered; a read error may explain this. The chain employs TRBV6-4 and TRBJ2-3; 7 bases align to TRBD2. The CDR3 has 13 amino acids. CDR1 and CDR2 from the germline V gene are MRHNA and SNTAGT. The CDR3 sequence is CASSAGGTGTQYF. The CDR3 DNA is TGTGCCAGCAGTGCGGGAGGCACAGGTACGCAGTATTTT.

This clonotype was counted a few times. A much larger clone sits a single nucleotide away, making a read error possible. This CDR3 is missing its conserved last phenylalanine or tryptophan, likely due to a read error. V and J are TRBV7-9 and TRBJ2-5, with D unclear. The V end lost 5 bases, the J end lost 5 bases, and 12 bases lay between the germline ends. The CDR3 runs to 13 residues. Germline V gene lookup returns CDR1 SEHNR and CDR2 FQNEAQ (reference sequence). CDR3 residues: CASSIRHGETQYL. For the CDR3, the DNA is TGTGCCAGCAGCATAAGACACGGGGAGACCCAGTACCTC.